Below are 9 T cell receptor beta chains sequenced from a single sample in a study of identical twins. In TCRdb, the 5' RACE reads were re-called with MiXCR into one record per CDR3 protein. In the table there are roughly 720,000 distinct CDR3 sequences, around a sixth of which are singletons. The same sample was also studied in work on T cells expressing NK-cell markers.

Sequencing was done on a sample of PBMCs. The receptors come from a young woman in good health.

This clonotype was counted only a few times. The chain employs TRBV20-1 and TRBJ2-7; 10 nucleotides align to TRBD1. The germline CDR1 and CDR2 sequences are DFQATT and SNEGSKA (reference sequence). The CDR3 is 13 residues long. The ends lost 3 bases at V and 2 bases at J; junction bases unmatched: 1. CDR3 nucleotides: TGCAGTGCTAGGGACAGGGGGACCTACGAGCAGTACTTC. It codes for CSARDRGTYEQYF.

DNA for the CDR3: TGTGCCAGCTCACTCACCAGGGTCACCTACGAGCAGTACTTC. This encodes CASSLTRVTYEQYF. The chain combines TRBV18 with TRBJ2-7; D may be TRBD1 (5 bases). The CDR3 spans 14 residues. The V gene's germline CDR1 is KGHSH and CDR2 LQKENI. V was trimmed by 4 bases and J by 2 bases, leaving 12 bases between them.

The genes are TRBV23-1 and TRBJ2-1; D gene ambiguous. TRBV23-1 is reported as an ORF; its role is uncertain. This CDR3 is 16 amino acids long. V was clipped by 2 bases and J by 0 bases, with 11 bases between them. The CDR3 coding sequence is TGCGCCAGCAGTCAACCCCGCCTAAGCTCCTACAATGAGCAGTTCTTC. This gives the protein CASSQPRLSSYNEQFF.

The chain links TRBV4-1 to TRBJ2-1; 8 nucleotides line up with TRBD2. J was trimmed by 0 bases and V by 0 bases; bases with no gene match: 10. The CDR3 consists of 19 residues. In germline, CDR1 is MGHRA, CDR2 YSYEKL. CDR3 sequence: CASSQDNQKRGLSYNEQFF. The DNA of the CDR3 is TGCGCCAGCAGCCAAGATAATCAAAAGCGGGGGCTCTCCTACAATGAGCAGTTCTTC.

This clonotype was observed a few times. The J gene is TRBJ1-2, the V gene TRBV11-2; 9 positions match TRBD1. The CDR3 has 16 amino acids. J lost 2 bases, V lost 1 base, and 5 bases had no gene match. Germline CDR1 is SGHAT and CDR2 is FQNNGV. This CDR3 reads CASSLVGTGSNYGYTF. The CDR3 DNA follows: TGTGCCAGCAGCTTAGTTGGGACAGGGTCAAACTATGGCTACACCTTC. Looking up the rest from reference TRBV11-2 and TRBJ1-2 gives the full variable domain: EAGVAQSPRYKIIEKRQSVAFWCNPISGHATLYWYQQILGQGPKLLIQFQNNGVVDDSQLPKDRFSAERLKGVDSTLKIQPAKLEDSAVYLCASSLVGTGSNYGYTFGSGTRLTVV.

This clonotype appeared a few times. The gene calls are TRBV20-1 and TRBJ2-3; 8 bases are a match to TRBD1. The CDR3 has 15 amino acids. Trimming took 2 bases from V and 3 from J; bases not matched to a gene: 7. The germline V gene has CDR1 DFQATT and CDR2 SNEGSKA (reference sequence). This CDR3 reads CSARRTGMITDTQYF. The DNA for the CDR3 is TGCAGTGCTAGAAGGACAGGGATGATTACAGATACGCAGTATTTT.

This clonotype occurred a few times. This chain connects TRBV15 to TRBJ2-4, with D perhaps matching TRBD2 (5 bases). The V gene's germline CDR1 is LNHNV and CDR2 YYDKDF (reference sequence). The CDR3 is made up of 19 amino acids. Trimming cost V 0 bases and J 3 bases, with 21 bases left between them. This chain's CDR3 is CATSRDPILQLGGKNIQYF. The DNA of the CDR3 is TGTGCCACCAGCAGAGATCCCATTTTACAGCTAGGAGGCAAAAACATTCAGTACTTC.

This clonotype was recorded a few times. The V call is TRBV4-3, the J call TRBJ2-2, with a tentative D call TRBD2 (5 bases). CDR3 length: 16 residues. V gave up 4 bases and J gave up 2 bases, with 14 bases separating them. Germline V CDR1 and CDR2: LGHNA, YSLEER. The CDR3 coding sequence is TGCGCCAGCAGCCGGACTCTAAAGGAAAACACCGGGGAGCTGTTTTTT. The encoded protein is CASSRTLKENTGELFF.

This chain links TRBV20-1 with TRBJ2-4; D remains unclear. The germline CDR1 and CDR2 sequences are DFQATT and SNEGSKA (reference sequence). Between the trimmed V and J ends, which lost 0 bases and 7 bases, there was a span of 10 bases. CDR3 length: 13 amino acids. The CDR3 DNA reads TGCAGTGCTAGAGATCGGGTTTCGAACATTCAGTACTTC. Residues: CSARDRVSNIQYF.